This T cell receptor (beta chain) was sequenced for a study of response to subunit inactivated influenza vaccine. TCRdb processed the RT-PCR reads anew with MiXCR; each CDR3 protein has one entry. Among about 540,000 distinct CDR3 sequences listed, roughly 25% were seen once. In germline, CDR1 is SGHTA, CDR2 FQGNSA. With 4 bases removed from V and 3 bases from J, the gap between germline ends came to 13 bases. This CDR3 spans 14 amino acids. This clonotype was seen many times. Separately, the same data were catalogued under a study of T cells expressing NK-cell markers. That report notes: Researchers built TCR beta cDNA using 5'RACE template switching with UMIs.

The chain employs TRBV7-2 and TRBJ2-7; D ambiguous. The material was CD4+ T cells sorted from PBMCs, obtained 11 to 12 days after vaccination. The receptor was derived from a man aged 50 to 60 who received an inactivated influenza vaccine. CDR3 protein: CASSSPVGSYEQYF. The CDR3 DNA sequence: TGTGCCAGCAGCTCTCCCGTTGGCAGCTACGAGCAGTACTTC.